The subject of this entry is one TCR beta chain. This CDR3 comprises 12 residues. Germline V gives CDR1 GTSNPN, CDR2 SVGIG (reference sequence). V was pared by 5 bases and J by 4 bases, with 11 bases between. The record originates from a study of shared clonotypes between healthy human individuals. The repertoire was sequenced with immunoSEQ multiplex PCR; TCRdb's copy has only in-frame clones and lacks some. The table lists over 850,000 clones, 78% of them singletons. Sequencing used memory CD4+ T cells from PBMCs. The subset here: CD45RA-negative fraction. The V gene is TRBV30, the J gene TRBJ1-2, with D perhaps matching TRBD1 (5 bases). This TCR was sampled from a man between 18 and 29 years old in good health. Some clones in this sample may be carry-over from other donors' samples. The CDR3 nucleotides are TGTGCCTGGTCCCGACAGACCTATGGCTACACCTTC. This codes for CAWSRQTYGYTF.